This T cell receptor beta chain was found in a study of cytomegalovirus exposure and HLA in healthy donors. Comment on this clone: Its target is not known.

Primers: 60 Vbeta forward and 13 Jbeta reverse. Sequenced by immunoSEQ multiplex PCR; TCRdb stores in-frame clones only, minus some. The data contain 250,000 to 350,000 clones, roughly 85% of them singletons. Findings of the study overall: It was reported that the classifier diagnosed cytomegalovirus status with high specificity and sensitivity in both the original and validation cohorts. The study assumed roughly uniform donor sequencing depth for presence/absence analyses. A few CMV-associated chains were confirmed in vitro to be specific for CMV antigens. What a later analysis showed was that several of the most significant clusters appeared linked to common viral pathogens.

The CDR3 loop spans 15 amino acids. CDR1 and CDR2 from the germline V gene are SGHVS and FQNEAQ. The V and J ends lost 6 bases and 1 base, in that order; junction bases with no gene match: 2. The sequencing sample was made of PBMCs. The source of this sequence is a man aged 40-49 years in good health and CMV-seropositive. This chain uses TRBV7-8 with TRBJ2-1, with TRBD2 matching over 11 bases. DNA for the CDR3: TGTGCCAGCAGACTAGCGGGAGATTCCTACAATGAGCAGTTCTTC. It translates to CASRLAGDSYNEQFF.